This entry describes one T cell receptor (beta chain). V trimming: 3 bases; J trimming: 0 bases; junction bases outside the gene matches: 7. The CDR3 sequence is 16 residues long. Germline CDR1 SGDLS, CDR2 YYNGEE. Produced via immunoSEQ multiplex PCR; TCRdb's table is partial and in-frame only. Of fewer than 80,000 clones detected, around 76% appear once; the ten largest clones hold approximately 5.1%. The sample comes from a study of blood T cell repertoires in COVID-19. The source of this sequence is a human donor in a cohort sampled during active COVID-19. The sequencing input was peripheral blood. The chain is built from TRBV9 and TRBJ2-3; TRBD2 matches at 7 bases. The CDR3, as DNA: TGTGCCAGCAGCGCACTAGGCGGGGGTAGCACAGATACGCAGTATTTT. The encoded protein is CASSALGGGSTDTQYF.